The 3 T cell receptor beta chains in this list originate from one sample, sequenced in a study of beta chain features in type 1 diabetes. The sequenced template was cDNA made from the entire isolated RNA. TCRdb's table, derived via immunoSEQ multiplex PCR, lists solely in-frame clones and lacks some. The sample carries 680,000 or so clones, 15% to 18% recorded once. Sequencing was performed on naive CD4+ T cells from blood. These receptors came from a man younger than 30 in good health.

This clone was counted only a few times. The chain carries TRBV27 and TRBJ2-7; D is possibly TRBD1 (6 bases). The CDR3 is 16 amino acids. From germline, CDR1 is MNHEY and CDR2 SMNVEV (reference sequence). Trimming shortened V by 4 bases and J by 4 bases, and 20 bases separated the two germline ends. Here the CDR3 reads CASSSHRVEMGYEQYF. Here the CDR3 DNA reads TGTGCCAGCAGTTCTCACAGGGTAGAGATGGGGTACGAGCAGTACTTC.

The V gene is TRBV27, the J gene TRBJ1-1; 7 positions match TRBD1. This CDR3 is 18 amino acids long. The germline gives CDR1 MNHEY, CDR2 SMNVEV (reference sequence). V lost 6 bases, J lost 3 bases, and 19 bases stayed unmatched. CDR3 protein: CASRRNRDRKQRDTEAFF. CDR3 nucleotides: TGTGCCAGCAGGAGAAACCGGGACAGAAAACAGAGGGACACTGAAGCTTTCTTT.

This clone was detected a few times. This rearrangement joins TRBV28 to TRBJ2-1, with D perhaps assigned TRBD1 or TRBD2 (6 bases each). The CDR3 totals 15 residues. Germline V lookup: CDR1 MDHEN, CDR2 SYDVKM. The germline V and J ends were trimmed by 8 bases and 6 bases, with 20 bases remaining between them. The CDR3 sequence is CASLFSGGSSNEQFF. The CDR3 DNA sequence: TGTGCCAGCTTGTTTTCCGGGGGCTCAAGCAATGAGCAGTTCTTC.